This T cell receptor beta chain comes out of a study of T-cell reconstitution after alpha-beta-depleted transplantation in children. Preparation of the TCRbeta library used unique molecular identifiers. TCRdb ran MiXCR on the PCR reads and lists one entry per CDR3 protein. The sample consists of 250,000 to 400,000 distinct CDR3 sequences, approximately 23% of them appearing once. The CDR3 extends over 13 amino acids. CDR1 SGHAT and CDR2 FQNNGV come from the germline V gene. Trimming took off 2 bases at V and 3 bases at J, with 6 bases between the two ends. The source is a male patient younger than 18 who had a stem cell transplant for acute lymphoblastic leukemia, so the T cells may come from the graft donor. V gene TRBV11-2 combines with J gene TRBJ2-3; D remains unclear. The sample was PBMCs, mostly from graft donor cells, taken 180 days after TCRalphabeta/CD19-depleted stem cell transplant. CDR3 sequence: CASSLTATDTQYF. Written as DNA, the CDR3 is TGTGCCAGCAGCTTAACCGCGACAGATACGCAGTATTTT.